These T cell receptor beta chains were read from a single sample in a study of tumor-infiltrating lymphocytes in primary liver carcinoma. TCRdb re-derived calls from the multiplex PCR reads in MiXCR, one entry per CDR3 protein. In the table there are roughly 120,000 distinct CDR3 sequences, 64% of which are singletons. Sequencing was done on a sample of liver tumor tissue from sampling region 3. The origin of the receptors is a woman aged 60-75 years with primary liver carcinoma and hepatitis B virus infection. Each CDR3 is given with its conserved first and last residue. D genes are given only for firm matches. Clone sizes are given selectively: once, few, many, or a class where the clone is expanded.

J gene: TRBJ2-1; V gene: TRBV12-3/TRBV12-4; clone size: -; D gene: -; CDR3 DNA: TGTGCCAGCAGCAAAAGCGTGGCGTCCTGCAATGAGCAGTTCTTC; CDR3 protein: CASSKSVASCNEQFF
J gene: TRBJ2-7; V gene: TRBV11-2; clone size: medium-sized; D gene: -; CDR3 DNA: TGTGCCAGCAGCTTAGGAAGTGTTTGGGAACAACCCCGCTACGAGCAGTACTTC; CDR3 protein: CASSLGSVWEQPRYEQYF
J gene: TRBJ2-7; V gene: TRBV10-3; clone size: -; D gene: -; CDR3 DNA: TGTGCCATCAGTGAAGGCCACTCCTACGAGCAGTACTTC; CDR3 protein: CAISEGHSYEQYF
J gene: TRBJ2-3; V gene: TRBV18; clone size: -; D gene: -; CDR3 DNA: TGTGCCAGCTCATCCATTGCTAGCACAGATACGCAGTATTTT; CDR3 protein: CASSSIASTDTQYF
J gene: TRBJ2-3; V gene: TRBV4-2; clone size: many; D gene: -; CDR3 DNA: TGTGCCAGCAGCCAAGATCCCAGCACAGATACGCAGTATTTT; CDR3 protein: CASSQDPSTDTQYF
J gene: TRBJ2-1; V gene: TRBV28; clone size: many; D gene: -; CDR3 DNA: TGTGCCAGCACCAAAGTGGGGGGCGAGCAGTTCTTC; CDR3 protein: CASTKVGGEQFF
J gene: TRBJ1-1; V gene: TRBV11-2; clone size: -; D gene: -; CDR3 DNA: TGTTCCAGCAGCTCCTTAATTCGGACGGGGGGGGCCATGAACACTGAAGCTTTCTTT; CDR3 protein: CSSSSLIRTGGAMNTEAFF
J gene: TRBJ1-1; V gene: TRBV11-2; clone size: -; D gene: -; CDR3 DNA: TGCGCCAGCAGGCCAAGGGTTTACGGGACTGAAGCTTCCTTT; CDR3 protein: CASRPRVYGTEASF
J gene: TRBJ1-3; V gene: TRBV12-3/TRBV12-4; clone size: -; D gene: -; CDR3 DNA: TGTGCCAGCAGTTTTCGGGACTCTGGGAACACCATATATTTT; CDR3 protein: CASSFRDSGNTIYF
J gene: TRBJ2-1; V gene: TRBV11-3; clone size: -; D gene: TRBD1; CDR3 DNA: TGTACGAGCGCAGACAGGGGGCGAACGGGGAATGAGCAGTTCTTC; CDR3 protein: CTSADRGRTGNEQFF
J gene: TRBJ1-1; V gene: TRBV7-3; clone size: -; D gene: -; CDR3 DNA: TGTGCCAGCAGCTTAAGGGGGACTGGCCCACCTGAAGCTTTCTTT; CDR3 protein: CASSLRGTGPPEAFF
J gene: TRBJ1-6; V gene: TRBV11-2; clone size: medium-sized; D gene: -; CDR3 DNA: TGTGCCAGCAGCCCTCAGACCTATTCACCCCTCCACTTT; CDR3 protein: CASSPQTYSPLHF
J gene: TRBJ1-2; V gene: TRBV28; clone size: -; D gene: -; CDR3 DNA: TGTACCATACGATCGGGGATAACAACTAACTATGGCTACACCTTC; CDR3 protein: CTIRSGITTNYGYTF
J gene: TRBJ2-5; V gene: TRBV7-9; clone size: once; D gene: -; CDR3 DNA: TGTGCCAGCAGCTTGGCCTCAGAGTCCCAGTACTTC; CDR3 protein: CASSLASESQYF
J gene: TRBJ2-3; V gene: TRBV24-1; clone size: -; D gene: TRBD2; CDR3 DNA: TGTGCCACCAGAGCGGGAAGCACAGATACGCACTATTTT; CDR3 protein: CATRAGSTDTHYF
J gene: TRBJ1-1; V gene: TRBV5-1; clone size: few; D gene: -; CDR3 DNA: TGCGCCAGCAGCTTGGGTCAGGGGTGGACTGAAGCTTTCTTT; CDR3 protein: CASSLGQGWTEAFF
J gene: TRBJ2-3; V gene: TRBV11-2; clone size: -; D gene: -; CDR3 DNA: TGTGTCAGCAGCATGGGGCTTCCCACGGATACGCGGTATTTT; CDR3 protein: CVSSMGLPTDTRYF
J gene: TRBJ2-7; V gene: TRBV6-1; clone size: -; D gene: -; CDR3 DNA: TGTGTCAGCATGAGAGGGTCCTGCGAGCAGTACTTC; CDR3 protein: CVSMRGSCEQYF
J gene: TRBJ2-1; V gene: TRBV5-1; clone size: many; D gene: -; CDR3 DNA: TGCGCCAGCAGCTTGCTGGCGGACAATGAGCAGTTCTTC; CDR3 protein: CASSLLADNEQFF
J gene: TRBJ1-4; V gene: TRBV11-2; clone size: medium-sized; D gene: -; CDR3 DNA: TGTGCCAGCAGCTTCTGGGGAGCAACTAATGAAAAACTGTTTTTT; CDR3 protein: CASSFWGATNEKLFF
J gene: TRBJ1-5; V gene: TRBV11-2; clone size: -; D gene: -; CDR3 DNA: TGTGCCAGCAGCCTGAGATTGCCCACAGATACGCAGCATTTT; CDR3 protein: CASSLRLPTDTQHF
J gene: TRBJ2-5; V gene: TRBV28; clone size: few; D gene: TRBD2; CDR3 DNA: TGTGCCAGCAGTACCCGAGCGGGAGGGGAGTCCCAGTACTTC; CDR3 protein: CASSTRAGGESQYF
J gene: TRBJ1-3; V gene: TRBV11-2; clone size: medium-sized; D gene: -; CDR3 DNA: TGTGCCAGCAGCTTAGAAGTGGCTGGAAACACCATATATTTT; CDR3 protein: CASSLEVAGNTIYF